The rows below give T cell receptor beta chains drawn from one sample of a study of response to subunit inactivated influenza vaccine. Each CDR3 protein is one row after TCRdb ran MiXCR on the RT-PCR reads. The sample includes around 850,000 distinct CDR3 sequences, 18% of them seen just once. Specimen: PBMCs from blood, collected approximately 5 days after vaccination. These receptor sequences come from a man aged 45-65 years who received an inactivated influenza vaccine. CDR3s include the opening cysteine and the closing phenylalanine or tryptophan. D genes are given only for firm matches. Clone size is not always given. Where it is, it says once, few, many or a class for expanded clones.

clone size: few
J gene: TRBJ2-1
V gene: TRBV7-6
D gene: TRBD2
CDR3 protein: CASSLSGGGDNEQFF
CDR3 DNA: TGTGCCAGCAGCTTAAGCGGGGGGGGCGACAATGAGCAGTTCTTC

clone size: few
J gene: TRBJ2-2
V gene: TRBV6-5
D gene: NA
CDR3 protein: CASSFDRGRNTGELFF
CDR3 DNA: TGTGCCAGCAGTTTTGACCGGGGGAGGAACACCGGGGAGCTGTTTTTT

clone size: NA
J gene: TRBJ1-6
V gene: TRBV12-3/TRBV12-4
D gene: NA
CDR3 protein: CASSFPRQFNSPLHF
CDR3 DNA: TGTGCCAGCAGTTTCCCCCGACAGTTTAATTCACCCCTCCACTTT

clone size: few
J gene: TRBJ1-1
V gene: TRBV7-2
D gene: NA
CDR3 protein: CASSLDDMNTEAFF
CDR3 DNA: TGTGCCAGCAGCTTAGATGACATGAACACTGAAGCTTTCTTT

clone size: many
J gene: TRBJ2-3
V gene: TRBV4-2
D gene: NA
CDR3 protein: CASRAGGAADTQYF
CDR3 DNA: TGTGCCAGCAGGGCAGGTGGGGCCGCAGATACGCAGTATTTT

clone size: many
J gene: TRBJ1-2
V gene: TRBV6-5
D gene: NA
CDR3 protein: CASSYEGLGYTF
CDR3 DNA: TGTGCCAGCAGTTACGAGGGACTTGGCTACACCTTC

clone size: many
J gene: TRBJ1-5
V gene: TRBV7-2
D gene: TRBD1
CDR3 protein: CASSPTGYSNQPQHF
CDR3 DNA: TGTGCCAGCAGCCCGACAGGGTATAGCAATCAGCCCCAGCATTTT

clone size: NA
J gene: TRBJ2-1
V gene: TRBV4-3
D gene: TRBD2
CDR3 protein: CASSQDWRGAYNEQFF
CDR3 DNA: TGCGCCAGCAGCCAAGATTGGCGGGGGGCTTACAATGAGCAGTTCTTC

clone size: NA
J gene: TRBJ1-5
V gene: TRBV15
D gene: NA
CDR3 protein: CATSREQISQPQHF
CDR3 DNA: TGTGCCACCAGCAGAGAACAAATCAGCCAGCCCCAGCATTTT

clone size: few
J gene: TRBJ2-4
V gene: TRBV5-1
D gene: NA
CDR3 protein: CASSLSSGVSKNIQYF
CDR3 DNA: TGCGCCAGCAGCTTGAGCTCCGGGGTTTCCAAAAACATTCAGTACTTC

clone size: few
J gene: TRBJ2-1
V gene: TRBV4-3
D gene: TRBD2
CDR3 protein: CASSQGSGAYYNEQFF
CDR3 DNA: TGCGCCAGCAGCCAAGGAAGCGGGGCGTACTACAATGAGCAGTTCTTC

clone size: many
J gene: TRBJ2-7
V gene: TRBV6-2/TRBV6-3
D gene: NA
CDR3 protein: CASSYSDTSYEQYF
CDR3 DNA: TGTGCCAGCAGTTACTCGGACACCTCCTACGAGCAGTACTTC

clone size: few
J gene: TRBJ2-1
V gene: TRBV10-3
D gene: NA
CDR3 protein: CAISESGHSGDEQFF
CDR3 DNA: TGTGCCATCAGTGAGTCTGGCCACTCAGGCGATGAGCAGTTCTTC

clone size: many
J gene: TRBJ2-7
V gene: TRBV20-1
D gene: TRBD1
CDR3 protein: CSARDVPGQMTSYEQYF
CDR3 DNA: TGCAGTGCTAGAGATGTACCGGGACAGATGACCTCCTACGAGCAGTACTTC

clone size: few
J gene: TRBJ2-1
V gene: TRBV20-1
D gene: NA
CDR3 protein: CSAKHREMNYNEQFF
CDR3 DNA: TGCAGTGCAAAGCACCGGGAAATGAACTACAATGAGCAGTTCTTC

clone size: many
J gene: TRBJ2-7
V gene: TRBV20-1
D gene: NA
CDR3 protein: CSAMTGAEAYEQYF
CDR3 DNA: TGCAGTGCTATGACAGGCGCCGAAGCCTACGAGCAGTACTTC